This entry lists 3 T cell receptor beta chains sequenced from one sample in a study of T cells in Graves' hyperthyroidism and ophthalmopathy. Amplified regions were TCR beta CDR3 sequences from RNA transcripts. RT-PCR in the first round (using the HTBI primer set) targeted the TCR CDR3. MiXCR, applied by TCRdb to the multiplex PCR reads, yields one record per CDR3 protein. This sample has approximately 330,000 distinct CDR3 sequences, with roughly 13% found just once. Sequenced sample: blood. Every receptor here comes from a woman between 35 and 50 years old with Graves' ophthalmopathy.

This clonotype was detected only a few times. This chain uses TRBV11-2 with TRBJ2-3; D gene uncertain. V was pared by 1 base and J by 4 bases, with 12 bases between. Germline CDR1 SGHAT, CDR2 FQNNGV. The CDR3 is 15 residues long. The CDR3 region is CASSLARWLADTQYF. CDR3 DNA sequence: TGTGCCAGCAGCTTAGCTCGTTGGCTCGCAGATACGCAGTATTTT.

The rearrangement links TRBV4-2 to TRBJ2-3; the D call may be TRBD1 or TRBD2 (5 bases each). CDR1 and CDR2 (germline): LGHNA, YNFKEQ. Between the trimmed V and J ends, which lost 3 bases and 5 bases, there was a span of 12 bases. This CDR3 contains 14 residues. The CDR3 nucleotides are TGTGCCAGCAGCCAGGGGACCGAAGGAGATACGCAGTATTTT. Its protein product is CASSQGTEGDTQYF.

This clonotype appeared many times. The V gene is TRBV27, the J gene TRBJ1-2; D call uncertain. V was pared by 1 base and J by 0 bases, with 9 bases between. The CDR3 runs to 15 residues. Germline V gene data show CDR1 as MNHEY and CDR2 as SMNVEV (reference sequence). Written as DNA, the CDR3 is TGTGCCAGCAGTTTATACGGAATATCTAACTATGGCTACACCTTC. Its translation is CASSLYGISNYGYTF.